This T cell receptor beta chain comes out of a study of cytomegalovirus exposure and HLA in healthy donors. Notes on the study in general: A list of around 160 TCR beta chains associated with cytomegalovirus was given. That first-cohort TCR clusters tended to co-occur in the 120 or so validation repertoires was found in a later analysis.

TCRdb keeps only in-frame clones here, not all; method: immunoSEQ multiplex PCR. The sample has 150,000 to 200,000 clones, about 82% seen once. The approximately 120-subject validation cohort, separate from the 666-subject first cohort, included the donors. Germline V gene sequence: CDR1 SQVTM, CDR2 ANQGSEA. The CDR3 spans 13 residues. V lost 6 bases, J lost 3 bases, and 7 bases stayed unmatched. Worth noting for this clone: Antigen: not known.

The chain is built from TRBV29-1 and TRBJ1-1, with TRBD1 identical over 7 bases. The TCR originated in a woman under 30 in good health and CMV-seronegative. The sequenced sample consisted of PBMCs. CDR3 in amino acids: CSVAATGDTEAFF. CDR3 nucleotide sequence: TGCAGCGTAGCCGCCACAGGGGACACTGAAGCTTTCTTT.